This T cell receptor (beta chain) stems from a study of control samples from healthy donors and cancer patients. Clones were sequenced by immunoSEQ multiplex PCR, and TCRdb holds only the in-frame ones, with some missing. The sample records about 99,000 clones, around nine tenths being singletons. CDR3 length equals 16 residues. CDR1 and CDR2 (germline): KGHSH, LQKENI. V shed 2 bases, J shed 2 bases, and the junction held 8 bases outside the gene matches. This chain joins TRBV18 and TRBJ2-7; TRBD1 matches 8 bases. The receptor was derived from a man in his sixties with lung cancer. Sequencing input: PBMCs. Here the CDR3 DNA reads TGTGCCAGCTCACCAACGGACAGGGTTCCCCCCTACGAGCAGTACTTC. Translated, it gives CASSPTDRVPPYEQYF.